One TCR beta chain is described in this entry. The antigen it binds to is not known. Base qualities are missing; no much larger clone stands one base away. The data were taken from a study of memory CD4+ T cells and cytomegalovirus serostatus (dated 2019 in TCRdb). About the investigation overall: The cohort comprised 33 healthy Belgian adults, 9 CMV seropositive and 24 CMV seronegative. The study sequenced CD4+ memory TCRbeta repertoires of a Belgian cohort with known cytomegalovirus serostatus to replicate a published TCR-based CMV serostatus classifier.

Here is what the overall study found, with its caveats: The results were read as suggesting that the CMV-associated TCR signature is, for the most part, present in the CD4+ memory repertoire. Only CD4+CD45RO+ memory cells were sequenced, in contrast to the original study, which included naive and memory CD4+ and CD8+ populations. For predicting CMV serostatus, the median bootstrapped AUC was about 0.94 using the original framework and approximately 0.91 using a US-trained random forest. On the Belgian cohort, the classifier based on the original framework reached a median bootstrapped AUC of roughly 0.96, with a 95% CI of 0.76-1.00. Of around 160 previously reported CMV-associated TCRbeta sequences, approximately 70 appeared in the CD4+ memory repertoires, each in one to five individuals.

The Quick-DNA Microprep Kit was used to extract genomic DNA from the sorted cells. Amplification of TCRbeta DNA was done with the immunoSEQ hsTCRbeta kit, following the protocol from the manufacturer. An Illumina MiSeq instrument was used to sequence the TCRbeta libraries. The published analysis was carried out like this. Removing out-of-frame sequences left a few million distinct TCRbeta sequences, an average of approximately 61,000 per individual. Each individual was scored by the count of 164 previously reported CMV-associated TCRbeta sequences and the total productive distinct TCRbeta count. A beta-binomial model was reimplemented in Python, and scikit-learn random forests with default parameters were trained on data from the US cohort. Classifier performance on the Belgian cohort was summarized as median AUC with percentile confidence intervals calculated over 10,000 bootstrap iterations. The immuneACCESS repertoire file appears here via TCRdb, limited to in-frame rearrangements. These files lack a portion of the clones; in checked studies, under half of the deficit traces to unresolved V genes, and the cause of the others is not known. V, J and clone size are those of that table, while D and trimming were read from the DNA. The sample data list 50,000 to 75,000 clones, and 82% of these were observed just once. The leading ten clones occupy about 1% of the sample.

A FACSAria II was used to sort memory CD4+ T cells, defined as single viable CD3+CD4+CD8-CD45RO+ cells. To determine CMV serostatus, a Roche Elecsys assay was used that detects serum IgG against CMV pp150, pp28, p38 and p52. After the samples were thawed, total CD4+ T cells were enriched through positive selection using CD4 magnetic microbeads. Samples originated from another study that specifically interrogated the CD4+ T cell memory repertoire. Peripheral blood mononuclear cells were isolated and cryopreserved following standard operating procedures; serum was stored at -80 °C. Staining used CD3-PerCP (BW264/56), CD4-APC (RPA-T4), CD45RO-PE (UCHT1) and CD8-Pacific Orange (3B5) antibodies, with Sytox blue excluding non-viable cells. Material for sequencing was memory CD4+ T cells from blood. The TCR comes from an adult in good health and CMV-seronegative.

The DNA reads as follows: TGTGCCAGCAGCTTTGGTAGCTTACTGGCTGAGCAGTTCTTC. Its protein is CASSFGSLLAEQFF. The chain is assembled from TRBV11-2 and TRBJ2-1, with the D gene uncertain. CDR1 and CDR2 are drawn from the germline V gene: SGHAT, FQNNGV. Relative to germline, V is 3 bases shorter and J is 9 bases shorter, with 15 bases between their ends. The cysteine opens and the phenylalanine closes a CDR3 of 14 amino acids. Left in the record is the CDR3 DNA by itself, 42 bases read in frame from the first base.